The present TCR beta chain was sequenced within a study of T-cell reconstitution after alpha-beta-depleted transplantation in children. For TCRbeta, the library was prepared with unique molecular identifiers. MiXCR, applied by TCRdb to the PCR reads, yields one record per CDR3 protein. This table holds hundreds of thousands of distinct CDR3 sequences, about 15% found once. This clonotype appeared many times. V was trimmed by 1 base and J by 0 bases, leaving 7 bases between them. The CDR3 has 14 residues. Germline values: CDR1 SQVTM, CDR2 ANQGSEA. This TCR came from a human donor who donated a stem cell graft to a child with acute myeloid leukemia. The source was PBMCs from the stem cell graft donor, collected from the stem cell graft. The rearrangement links TRBV29-1 to TRBJ2-1; D is ambiguous. The CDR3 DNA reads as TGCAGCGTTGAAGGCAAGGTCTCCTACAATGAGCAGTTCTTC. This gives the protein CSVEGKVSYNEQFF.